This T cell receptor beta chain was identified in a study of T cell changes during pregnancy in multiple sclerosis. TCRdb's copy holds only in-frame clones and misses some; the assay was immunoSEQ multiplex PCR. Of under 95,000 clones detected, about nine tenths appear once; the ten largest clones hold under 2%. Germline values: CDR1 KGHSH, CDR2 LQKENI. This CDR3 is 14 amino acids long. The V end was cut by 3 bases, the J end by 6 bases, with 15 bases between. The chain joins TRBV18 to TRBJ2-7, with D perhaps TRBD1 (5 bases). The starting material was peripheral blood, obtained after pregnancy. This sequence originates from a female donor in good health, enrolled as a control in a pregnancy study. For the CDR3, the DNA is TGTGCCAGCTCACCGCCTTCAGGGTCTGGCGAGCAGTACTTC. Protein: CASSPPSGSGEQYF.